This TCR beta chain was captured by sequencing in a study of T-cell reconstitution after alpha-beta-depleted transplantation in children. Unique molecular identifiers featured in how the TCRbeta library was prepared. TCRdb re-called the PCR reads through MiXCR, storing one row per CDR3 protein. Among hundreds of thousands of distinct CDR3 sequences listed, 16% were seen once. The CDR3 is made up of 15 amino acids. Germline assignment: CDR1 MDHEN and CDR2 SYDVKM. Trimming cost V 4 bases and J 6 bases, with 16 bases left between them. Sequences were derived from PBMCs from the stem cell graft donor, sampled from the stem cell graft. The rearrangement links TRBV28 to TRBJ1-5, with D perhaps TRBD1 (6 bases). The receptor was derived from a human donor who donated a stem cell graft to a child with acute myeloid leukemia. CDR3 region: CASSWNREVTQPQHF. As DNA, the CDR3 is TGTGCCAGCAGTTGGAACAGGGAGGTCACTCAGCCCCAGCATTTT.